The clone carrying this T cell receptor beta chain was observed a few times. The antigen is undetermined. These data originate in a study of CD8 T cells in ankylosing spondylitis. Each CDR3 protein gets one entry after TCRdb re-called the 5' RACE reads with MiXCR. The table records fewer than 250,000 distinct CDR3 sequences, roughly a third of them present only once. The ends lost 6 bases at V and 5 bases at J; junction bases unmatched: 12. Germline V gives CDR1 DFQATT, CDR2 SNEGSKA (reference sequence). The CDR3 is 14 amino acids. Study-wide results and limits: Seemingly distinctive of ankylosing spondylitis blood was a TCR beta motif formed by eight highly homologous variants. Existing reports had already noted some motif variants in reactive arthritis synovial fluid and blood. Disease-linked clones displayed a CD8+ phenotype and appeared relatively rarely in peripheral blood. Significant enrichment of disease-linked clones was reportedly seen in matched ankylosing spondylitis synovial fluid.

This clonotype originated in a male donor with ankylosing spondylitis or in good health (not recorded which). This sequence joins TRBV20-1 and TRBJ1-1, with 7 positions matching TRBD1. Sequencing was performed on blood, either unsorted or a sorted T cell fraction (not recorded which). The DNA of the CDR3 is TGCAGTGCCTGCATGCTTGGCAGGGGGACTGAAGCTTTCTTT. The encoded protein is CSACMLGRGTEAFF.